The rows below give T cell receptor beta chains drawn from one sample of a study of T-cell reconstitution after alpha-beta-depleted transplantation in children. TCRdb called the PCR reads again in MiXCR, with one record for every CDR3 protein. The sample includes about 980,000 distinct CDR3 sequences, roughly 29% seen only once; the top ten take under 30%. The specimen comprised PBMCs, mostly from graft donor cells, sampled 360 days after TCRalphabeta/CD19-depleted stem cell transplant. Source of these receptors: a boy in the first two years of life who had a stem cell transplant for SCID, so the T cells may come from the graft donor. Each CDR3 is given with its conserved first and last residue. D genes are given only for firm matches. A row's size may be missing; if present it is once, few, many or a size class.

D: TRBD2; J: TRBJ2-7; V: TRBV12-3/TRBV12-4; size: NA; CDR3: CASSVRLAVYEQYF; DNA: TGTGCCAGCAGTGTGAGACTAGCGGTCTACGAGCAGTACTTC
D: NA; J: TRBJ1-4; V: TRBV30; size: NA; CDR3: CAWNMQTNEKLFF; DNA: TGTGCCTGGAATATGCAGACAAATGAAAAACTGTTTTTT
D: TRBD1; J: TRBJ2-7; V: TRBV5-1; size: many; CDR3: CASSLGDSDTYEQYF; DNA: TGCGCCAGCAGCTTGGGGGACAGTGATACCTACGAGCAGTACTTC
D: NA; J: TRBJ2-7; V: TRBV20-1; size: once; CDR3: CSARDRLGNYEQYF; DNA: TGCAGTGCTAGAGATAGGCTGGGGAACTACGAGCAGTACTTC
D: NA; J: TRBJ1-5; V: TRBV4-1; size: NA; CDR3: CASSLLLYSNQPQHF; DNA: TGCGCCAGCAGCCTCCTCTTATATAGCAATCAGCCCCAGCATTTT
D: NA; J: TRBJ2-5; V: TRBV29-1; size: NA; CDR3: CSVEARATQETQYF; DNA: TGCAGCGTTGAAGCGAGGGCTACCCAAGAGACCCAGTACTTC
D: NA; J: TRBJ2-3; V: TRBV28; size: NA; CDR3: CASSLGEITDTQYF; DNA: TGTGCCAGCAGTTTAGGGGAGATCACAGATACGCAGTATTTT
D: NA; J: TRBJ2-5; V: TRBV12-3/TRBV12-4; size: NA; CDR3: CASSLGQKGETQYF; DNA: TGTGCCAGCAGTTTAGGACAAAAAGGAGAGACCCAGTACTTC
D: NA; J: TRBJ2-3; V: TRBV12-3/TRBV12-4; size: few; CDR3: CASSSRGVPRTDTQYF; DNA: TGTGCCAGCAGTTCCAGGGGGGTACCCCGCACAGATACGCAGTATTTT
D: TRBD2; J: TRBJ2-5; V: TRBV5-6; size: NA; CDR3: CASSLRVAGGPTQYF; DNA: TGTGCCAGCAGCTTGCGGGTAGCGGGGGGACCGACCCAGTACTTC
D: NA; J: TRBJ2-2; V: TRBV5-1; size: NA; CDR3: CASSLEGHPNTGELFF; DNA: TGCGCCAGCAGCTTGGAGGGGCACCCCAACACCGGGGAGCTGTTTTTT
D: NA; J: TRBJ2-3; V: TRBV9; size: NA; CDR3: CASSVSAGSTDTQYF; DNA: TGTGCCAGCAGCGTCTCGGCTGGGAGCACAGATACGCAGTATTTT
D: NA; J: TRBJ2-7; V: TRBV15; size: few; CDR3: CATSRDQGGRGHEQYF; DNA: TGTGCCACCAGCAGAGATCAGGGGGGTCGGGGTCACGAGCAGTACTTC
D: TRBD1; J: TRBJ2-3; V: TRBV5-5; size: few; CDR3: CASSLRDRADTQYF; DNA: TGTGCCAGCAGCTTAAGGGACAGAGCAGATACGCAGTATTTT
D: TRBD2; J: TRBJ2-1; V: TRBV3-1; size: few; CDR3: CASSQESVAGGDEQFF; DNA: TGTGCCAGCAGCCAAGAGTCGGTAGCGGGGGGGGATGAGCAGTTCTTC
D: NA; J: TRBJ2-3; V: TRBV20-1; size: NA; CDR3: CSAKLEPERDTQYF; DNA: TGCAGTGCTAAGCTGGAGCCGGAGAGGGATACGCAGTATTTT
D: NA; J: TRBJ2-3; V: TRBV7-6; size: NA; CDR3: CASSLHPSAGKADTQYF; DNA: TGTGCCAGCAGCCTCCACCCCTCCGCGGGGAAGGCAGATACGCAGTATTTT
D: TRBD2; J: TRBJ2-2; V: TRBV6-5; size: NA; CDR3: CASSFKRGSTGELFF; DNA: TGTGCCAGCAGTTTTAAGCGGGGGTCTACCGGGGAGCTGTTTTTT
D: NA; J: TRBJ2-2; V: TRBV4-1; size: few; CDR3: CASSQAGFPGTGELFF; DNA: TGCGCCAGCAGCCAGGCCGGGTTCCCGGGCACCGGGGAGCTGTTTTTT
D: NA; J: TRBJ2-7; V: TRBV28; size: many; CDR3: CASSSTSVGQGIYEQYF; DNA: TGTGCCAGCAGTTCCACATCGGTCGGGCAGGGAATCTACGAGCAGTACTTC